Below are 13 T cell receptor beta chains sequenced from a single sample in a study of beta chain features in type 1 diabetes. The study reverse transcribed the entire isolated RNA, so it sequenced expressed TCRB transcripts. Clones were sequenced by immunoSEQ multiplex PCR, and TCRdb holds only the in-frame ones, with some missing. The sample contains fewer than 400,000 clones, roughly 8% of which appear only once. Sequencing was carried out using central memory CD4+ T cells from blood. These receptors were collected from a young woman in good health.

This clone was found a few times. This sequence joins TRBV5-1 and TRBJ2-3; the D is unclear. The CDR3 runs 15 residues. Trimming left V 1 base short and J 0 bases short, with 9 bases between. Looked up from germline, CDR1 is SGHRS and CDR2 is YFSETQ. This chain's CDR3 is CASSLTTQSTDTQYF. CDR3 nucleotide sequence: TGCGCCAGCAGCTTGACGACACAGAGCACAGATACGCAGTATTTT.

This clone was seen many times. Within the sample, other DNA sequences also encode this same CDR3. The chain combines TRBV28 with TRBJ2-3, with D possibly matching TRBD2 (5 bases). V shed 5 bases and J shed 2 bases, with 8 bases lying between them. The CDR3 runs to 13 residues. Germline V CDR1 and CDR2: MDHEN, SYDVKM. The CDR3 is CASSRGDTDTQYF. CDR3 DNA sequence: TGTGCCAGCAGTCGGGGTGACACAGATACGCAGTATTTT. Full variable domain (missing parts from reference TRBV28 and TRBJ2-3): DVKVTQSSRYLVKRTGEKVFLECVQDMDHENMFWYRQDPGLGLRLIYFSYDVKMKEKGDIPEGYSVSREKKERFSLILESASTNQTSMYLCASSRGDTDTQYFGPGTRLTVL.

The rearrangement joins TRBV5-1 to TRBJ1-2, with TRBD1 identical over 7 bases. The CDR3 sequence is 15 residues long. V lost 0 bases to trimming and J lost 2 bases; unmatched junction nucleotides: 4. The germline CDR1 and CDR2 sequences are SGHRS and YFSETQ. The CDR3 spells CASSLAVTGNYGYTF. As DNA, the CDR3 is TGCGCCAGCAGCTTGGCGGTGACAGGGAACTATGGCTACACCTTC.

This clone has a handful of counts. The chain couples TRBV5-8 to TRBJ2-1; the D gene is possibly TRBD1 (5 bases). Trimming removed 4 bases from V and 9 bases from J, with 17 bases in between. The CDR3 consists of 14 residues. Germline-derived CDR1 and CDR2 are SGHTS and YDEGEE. CDR3 sequence: CASSHGHRGAEQFF. CDR3 DNA sequence: TGTGCCAGCAGCCACGGACATAGGGGCGCTGAGCAGTTCTTC.

There are a few counts of this clone. The chain links TRBV28 to TRBJ2-7, with D perhaps TRBD2 (6 bases). Germline CDR1 and CDR2: MDHEN and SYDVKM. The CDR3 length is 16 residues. V lost 1 base to trimming and J lost 3 bases, with 16 bases between them. CDR3 in amino acids: CASSLSVLAQIYEQYF. Written as DNA, the CDR3 is TGTGCCAGCAGTTTATCGGTACTAGCACAGATCTACGAGCAGTACTTC. Full variable domain (remainder filled in from reference TRBV28 and TRBJ2-7): DVKVTQSSRYLVKRTGEKVFLECVQDMDHENMFWYRQDPGLGLRLIYFSYDVKMKEKGDIPEGYSVSREKKERFSLILESASTNQTSMYLCASSLSVLAQIYEQYFGPGTRLTVT.

The chain has TRBV7-2 and TRBJ2-2, with 7 bases lining up with TRBD2. The V gene end was trimmed by 5 bases and the J gene end by 7 bases; junction bases not matched to a gene: 10. Germline CDR1 SGHTA, CDR2 FQGNSA. The CDR3 sequence is 15 residues long. The CDR3 DNA is TGTGCCAGCAGCCTCTCCGGGACTATGAACGGGGAGCTGTTTTTT. Translating gives CASSLSGTMNGELFF.

The V gene is TRBV5-6, the J gene TRBJ1-2, with 7 positions matching TRBD1. Germline V CDR1 and CDR2: SGHDT, YYEEEE. There are 16 residues in the CDR3. The trim removed 3 bases at V and 3 bases at J, leaving 11 bases unmatched. The CDR3 DNA reads TGTGCCAGCAGCTCCCCCGGGACAGCCGTATACTATGGCTACACCTTC. Protein sequence: CASSSPGTAVYYGYTF.

This clone has only a few counts. The V and J genes are TRBV6-5 and TRBJ2-5, with unresolved D. There are 14 residues in the CDR3. The germline CDR1 and CDR2 sequences are MNHEY and SVGAGI. V shed 0 bases and J shed 5 bases, with 10 bases lying between them. The CDR3: CASSYSGLRETQYF. In DNA, the CDR3 is TGTGCCAGCAGTTACTCGGGCCTAAGGGAGACCCAGTACTTC.

Turning to this clone: The sample holds other DNA sequences that translate to the same CDR3. CDR3 DNA: TGCGCCAGCAGCTTGGGGGCCGGGGAGACCCAGTACTTC. This codes for CASSLGAGETQYF. This chain connects TRBV5-1 to TRBJ2-5; D ambiguous. The CDR3 is 13 amino acids. V was clipped by 0 bases and J by 5 bases, with 8 bases between them. Germline lookup yields CDR1 SGHRS and CDR2 YFSETQ.

The chain is built from TRBV5-1 and TRBJ2-3, with 7 bases matching TRBD2. The V segment lost 2 bases and the J segment 2 bases; nucleotides outside the gene matches: 2. Germline values: CDR1 SGHRS, CDR2 YFSETQ. This CDR3 has 14 residues. The CDR3 is CASSLAGLTDTQYF. In nucleotides, the CDR3 is TGCGCCAGCAGCTTAGCGGGGCTCACAGATACGCAGTATTTT.

The chain is built from TRBV7-8 and TRBJ2-7, with 9 bases identical to TRBD1. Germline lookup yields CDR1 SGHVS and CDR2 FQNEAQ. The CDR3 sequence is 15 residues long. Trimming cost V 5 bases and J 1 base; bases outside gene matches: 6. The CDR3 protein is CASSPRDRASYEQYF. The CDR3 nucleotides are TGTGCCAGCAGCCCCCGGGACAGGGCATCCTACGAGCAGTACTTC.

This clone was observed a few times. The chain joins TRBV28 to TRBJ1-4, with D tentatively TRBD1 (6 bases). This CDR3 region has 13 residues. Trimming removed 6 bases at V and 7 bases at J, with 12 bases between. Germline V gene lookup returns CDR1 MDHEN and CDR2 SYDVKM. Here the CDR3 DNA reads TGTGCCAGCAGACGGGGGGCTGGTGAAAAACTGTTTTTT. Translated, it gives CASRRGAGEKLFF.

The CDR3 sequence: CASSSTRVSYEQYF. CDR3 nucleotide sequence: TGTGCCAGCAGCTCTACTAGGGTCTCCTACGAGCAGTACTTC. The V gene is TRBV7-2, the J gene TRBJ2-7; tentative D call: TRBD2 (5 bases). V dropped 4 bases and J dropped 0 bases, with 10 bases sitting between them. Germline-derived CDR1 and CDR2 are SGHTA and FQGNSA. CDR3 size: 14 residues.